The 24 T cell receptor beta chains below all came from one sample that was sequenced in a study of T cell responses to AZD1222 COVID-19 vaccine. Here immunoSEQ multiplex PCR was the method, and the copy in TCRdb shows in-frame clones only, minus some. The data show 90,000 to 130,000 clones, around 81% seen once. The sequences come from peripheral blood, collected on day 0 of AZD1222 vaccination. Receptors were obtained from an adult in good health.

V gene TRBV20-1 combines with J gene TRBJ2-1, with 8 bases that match TRBD2. Trimming cost V 5 bases and J 9 bases; bases outside gene matches: 3. Per the germline V gene, CDR1 is DFQATT and CDR2 is SNEGSKA (reference sequence). There are 11 residues in the CDR3. The CDR3 spells CSAPGRVEQFF. In DNA, the CDR3 is TGCAGTGCTCCCGGGAGGGTTGAGCAGTTCTTC.

This clone was seen more than once but under ten times. The CDR3 sequence: CASSRDYSGNTIYF. As DNA, the CDR3 is TGTGCCAGCAGCCGGGATTACTCTGGAAACACCATATATTTT. V and J are TRBV14 and TRBJ1-3, with D unresolved. The ends were cut back, 4 bases at V and 0 bases at J, with 7 bases in the middle. This CDR3 spans 14 amino acids. Per the germline V gene, CDR1 is SGHDN and CDR2 is FVKESK.

As regards this clone: Other nucleotide sequences in the sample specify the same CDR3. The chain recombines TRBV28 with TRBJ1-2; tentatively, D is TRBD1 (5 bases). This CDR3 contains 12 residues. Germline V gene data show CDR1 as MDHEN and CDR2 as SYDVKM. V dropped 4 bases and J dropped 7 bases, with 10 bases sitting between them. The CDR3 loop reads CASSWGSGGYTF. DNA of the CDR3: TGTGCCAGCAGTTGGGGCAGCGGTGGCTACACCTTC.

The chain recombines TRBV14 with TRBJ1-2; D gene uncertain. The CDR3 has 16 amino acids. Germline CDR1 SGHDN, CDR2 FVKESK. V was trimmed by 2 bases and J by 4 bases, leaving 17 bases between them. The CDR3 bases are TGTGCCAGCAGCCAAAGGACCGGACGACTAGCCTATGGCTACACCTTC. This codes for CASSQRTGRLAYGYTF.

This clone was observed a single time. V gene TRBV6-2 or TRBV6-3 combines with J gene TRBJ2-1; perhaps TRBD2 as D (5 bases). This CDR3 has 13 amino acids. Germline V CDR1 and CDR2: MNHEY, SVGEGT. V shed 4 bases and J shed 3 bases, with 7 bases lying between them. The CDR3 bases are TGTGCCAGCAGTTCCGAGGGCTACAATGAGCAGTTCTTC. Translating it yields CASSSEGYNEQFF.

This chain joins TRBV28 and TRBJ1-4; possible D gene TRBD1, 6 bases. Trimming shortened V by 6 bases and J by 4 bases, and 12 bases separated the two germline ends. This CDR3 contains 14 residues. Germline CDR1 is MDHEN and CDR2 is SYDVKM. CDR3 residues: CASSWGQVNEKLFF. The CDR3 DNA reads TGTGCCAGCAGCTGGGGGCAGGTTAATGAAAAACTGTTTTTT.

The rearrangement links TRBV24-1 to TRBJ1-1; 7 nucleotides match TRBD1. Looked up from germline, CDR1 is KGHDR and CDR2 is SFDVKD. The CDR3 is 14 residues long. V was pared by 4 bases and J by 7 bases, with 8 bases of the junction left unmatched. The CDR3 region has the DNA TGTGCCACCAGTGACGCGGGACAGACGCGTGAAGCTTTCTTT. Translated, it gives CATSDAGQTREAFF.

This clone appeared a single time. The gene calls are TRBV6-5 and TRBJ2-1, with 11 bases fitting TRBD1. The J segment lost 10 bases and the V segment lost 4 bases, leaving 6 bases of the junction unmatched. Germline V gene data show CDR1 as MNHEY and CDR2 as SVGAGI. This CDR3 is built from 14 residues. Written as DNA, the CDR3 is TGTGCCAGCAGTTCGTGGACAGGGGGCAAAGAGCAGTTCTTC. Protein sequence: CASSSWTGGKEQFF.

V gene TRBV27 combines with J gene TRBJ2-2, with D unresolved. The length of the CDR3 is 13 residues. Germline CDR1 reads MNHEY; CDR2 reads SMNVEV (reference sequence). V lost 5 bases to trimming and J lost 6 bases, with 10 bases between them. CDR3 amino acids: CASSNGRSGELFF. CDR3 nucleotide sequence: TGTGCCAGCAGTAATGGGCGGTCCGGGGAGCTGTTTTTT.

The chain has TRBV13 and TRBJ2-7; D is undetermined. Germline V lookup: CDR1 PRHDT, CDR2 FYEKMQ (reference sequence). The CDR3 loop spans 15 amino acids. Trimming stripped 6 bases from V and 0 bases from J, with 15 bases between. CDR3 region: CASSSKGTDSYEQYF. The CDR3 DNA reads as TGTGCCAGCAGTTCCAAGGGTACCGACTCCTACGAGCAGTACTTC.

The chain combines TRBV11-2 with TRBJ1-1; TRBD1 matches at 11 bases. The CDR3 totals 15 residues. Germline trimming cut 5 bases from V and 5 bases from J; bases unmatched to any gene: 7. Germline V lookup: CDR1 SGHAT, CDR2 FQNNGV. The CDR3 here is CASSAPGTGGTEAFF. CDR3 in DNA: TGTGCCAGCAGCGCCCCGGGGACAGGGGGGACTGAAGCTTTCTTT.

V gene TRBV30 combines with J gene TRBJ2-7; D could derive from TRBD1 or TRBD2 (5 bases each). The V end lost 4 bases, the J end lost 3 bases, and 16 bases lay between the germline ends. The CDR3 sequence is 14 residues long. Germline values: CDR1 GTSNPN, CDR2 SVGIG (reference sequence). This chain's CDR3 is CAWKRDGLSYEQYF. The CDR3 DNA sequence: TGTGCCTGGAAACGGGACGGTTTAAGCTACGAGCAGTACTTC. The full variable domain, rest sourced from reference TRBV30 and TRBJ2-7, is SQTIHQWPATLVQPVGSPLSLECTVEGTSNPNLYWYRQAAGRGLQLLFYSVGIGQISSEVPQNLSASRPQDRQFILSSKKLLLSDSGFYLCAWKRDGLSYEQYFGPGTRLTVT.

This chain joins TRBV6-6 and TRBJ1-2; D unresolved. This CDR3 spans 13 amino acids. V lost 2 bases to trimming and J lost 6 bases, with 10 bases between them. CDR1 and CDR2 (germline): MNHNY, SVGAGI (reference sequence). The CDR3 sequence: CASSYLAGDGYTF. CDR3 DNA: TGTGCCAGCAGTTACCTGGCCGGGGATGGCTACACCTTC.

The rearrangement uses TRBV4-3 and TRBJ1-2; no firm D call. The CDR3 spans 14 residues. V lost 1 base and J 2 bases, leaving 8 bases between the germline ends. The germline gives CDR1 LGHNA, CDR2 YSLEER. In DNA form, the CDR3 reads TGCGCCAGCAGCCAAGCCGGGAGAAACTATGGCTACACCTTC. Translated: CASSQAGRNYGYTF.

This clone was picked up one time. The J gene is TRBJ1-1, the V gene TRBV19, with a weak D call TRBD1 (6 bases). The CDR3 has 14 residues. Germline V gene lookup returns CDR1 LNHDA and CDR2 SQIVND (reference sequence). V dropped 3 bases and J dropped 8 bases, with 16 bases sitting between them. The CDR3 loop is CASSIPQGIGEAFF. The CDR3, as DNA: TGTGCCAGTAGTATCCCCCAGGGGATAGGCGAAGCTTTCTTT.

The genes are TRBV30 and TRBJ1-6; D is perhaps TRBD1 (5 bases). The CDR3 is 12 residues long. V was pared by 7 bases and J by 4 bases, with 8 bases between. Germline V gene lookup returns CDR1 GTSNPN and CDR2 SVGIG (reference sequence). Written as DNA, the CDR3 is TGTGCCTCGGGACGGTATAATTCACCCCTCCACTTT. It codes for CASGRYNSPLHF.

The genes are TRBV24-1 and TRBJ1-2; TRBD1 is a possible D gene (6 bases). There are 13 residues in the CDR3. Germline CDR1 is KGHDR and CDR2 is SFDVKD. V lost 4 bases and J 4 bases, leaving 9 bases between the germline ends. In DNA, the CDR3 is TGTGCCACCAGTGAAAAGACAGGCTATGGCTACACCTTC. Its translation: CATSEKTGYGYTF.

This clone was seen once. This chain links TRBV6-2 or TRBV6-3 with TRBJ1-6, with D possibly TRBD1 on 6 matching bases. V was clipped by 2 bases and J by 9 bases, with 14 bases between them. Germline V CDR1 and CDR2: MNHEY, SVGEGT. CDR3 length: 15 residues. The CDR3 DNA reads as TGTGCCAGCAGTTACAGCGGGGGCTCGGGTTCACCCCTCCACTTT. This gives the protein CASSYSGGSGSPLHF.

The rearrangement joins TRBV7-9 to TRBJ2-5; D gene uncertain. The V end was cut by 3 bases, the J end by 5 bases, with 10 bases between. CDR1 and CDR2 from the germline V gene are SEHNR and FQNEAQ (reference sequence). The CDR3 has 13 residues. Written as DNA, the CDR3 is TGTGCCAGCAGCTTGCCTGGTACGGAGACCCAGTACTTC. Translation gives CASSLPGTETQYF.

CDR3 nucleotides: TGTGCCAGCAGCTCCCGCGGGACTAGCAACACCGGGGAGCTGTTTTTT. Its translation is CASSSRGTSNTGELFF. This sequence joins TRBV7-2 and TRBJ2-2; TRBD2 matches 9 bases. V shed 4 bases, J shed 2 bases, and the junction held 5 bases outside the gene matches. Germline values: CDR1 SGHTA, CDR2 FQGNSA. The CDR3 extends over 16 amino acids.

In its sample, this clone was seen once. The V and J genes are TRBV3-1 (or the pseudogene TRBV3-2) and TRBJ1-2; D is ambiguous. The V and J ends lost 3 bases and 3 bases respectively, with 8 bases between them. CDR1 is LGHDT and CDR2 is YNNKEL in the germline V gene (reference sequence). The CDR3 covers 13 residues. CDR3 in DNA: TGTGCCAGCAGCCACAACAGAGACTATGGCTACACCTTC. Amino acids: CASSHNRDYGYTF.

This chain joins TRBV30 and TRBJ1-6; TRBD1 agrees at 7 bases. Trimming cost V 3 bases and J 6 bases; bases outside gene matches: 11. CDR1 and CDR2 from the germline V gene are GTSNPN and SVGIG (reference sequence). There are 16 residues in the CDR3. The CDR3 bases are TGTGCCTGGAGCATCGGAGGGGGCCGTATTAATTCACCCCTCCACTTT. Translation: CAWSIGGGRINSPLHF.

This clone was counted a few times. The V gene is TRBV5-6, the J gene TRBJ1-2; TRBD1 is a possible D gene (5 bases). CDR1 and CDR2 from the germline V gene are SGHDT and YYEEEE. The CDR3 runs 14 residues. Deletions cut 1 base from V and 7 bases from J, with 14 bases between. In DNA, the CDR3 is TGTGCCAGCAGCTTGAGGGGCGCCGATCGTGGCTACACCTTC. This codes for CASSLRGADRGYTF.

This rearrangement joins TRBV2 to TRBJ1-4; 10 bases line up with TRBD1. Per germline, CDR1 SNHLY and CDR2 FYNNEI. V lost 10 bases and J lost 7; bases outside the gene matches: 6. The CDR3 covers 13 residues. CDR3 loop: CATRQGASEKLFF. CDR3 coding DNA: TGTGCCACCCGACAGGGGGCAAGTGAAAAACTGTTTTTT.